The rows below give T cell receptor beta chains drawn from one sample of a study of shared clonotypes between healthy human individuals. Sequencing was performed with immunoSEQ multiplex PCR; in TCRdb, only in-frame clones are kept and a portion is missing. This table has about 710,000 clones, just under 75% appearing once. Material: memory CD4+ T cells sorted from blood. These receptors originate from a woman between 25 and 40 years old in good health. Both conserved end residues are part of each CDR3. A D gene is named only where the DNA matches it firmly. Expanded clones are given a class, and other clones once, few, many or no size at all.

J	size	V	D	length	DNA	CDR3
TRBJ1-5	-	TRBV5-4	TRBD1	13	TGTGCCAGCAGCCAGGGACAGGGACAGCCCCAGCATTTT	CASSQGQGQPQHF
TRBJ2-1	-	TRBV5-1	TRBD2	15	TGCGCCAGCAGCGCGGCTAGCGGGTCCTACAATGAGCAGTTCTTC	CASSAASGSYNEQFF
TRBJ2-5	-	TRBV18	TRBD1	14	TGTGCCAGCACAGCCCCGACAGGGCAAGAGACCCAGTACTTC	CASTAPTGQETQYF
TRBJ2-7	-	TRBV6-1	TRBD1	14	TGTGCCAGCAGGGGACAGGTTCGCTCCTACGAGCAGTACTTC	CASRGQVRSYEQYF
TRBJ2-7	-	TRBV11-3	-	13	TGTGCCAGCAGCCGATCCGGGAACTACGAGCAGTACTTC	CASSRSGNYEQYF
TRBJ1-5	-	TRBV6-1	TRBD1	15	TGTGCCAGCACCCCACGGACAGGGGGCGGTCAGCCCCAGCATTTT	CASTPRTGGGQPQHF
TRBJ2-3	-	TRBV27	TRBD2	17	TGTGCCAGCAGTTGGGGCGGGACTAGCGCCCTGACGGGGACGCAGTATTTT	CASSWGGTSALTGTQYF
TRBJ2-7	many	TRBV7-8	-	18	TGTGCCAGCAGCTTAGAAACTGGGTGGGAAACGCGAAGCCACGAGCAGTACTTC	CASSLETGWETRSHEQYF
TRBJ2-6	-	TRBV7-6	TRBD1	17	TGTGCCAGCAGCTTAGGACAGGGGGCTTTTGGGGCCAACGTCCTGACTTTC	CASSLGQGAFGANVLTF
TRBJ1-3	-	TRBV11-2	-	14	TGTGCCAGCAGCTTACAGATAGACGGAAACACCATATATTTT	CASSLQIDGNTIYF
TRBJ2-3	-	TRBV28	TRBD2	14	TGTGCCGTATCAACTAGCGGACTTGGAGATACGCAGTATTTT	CAVSTSGLGDTQYF
TRBJ1-1	-	TRBV5-1	-	15	TGCGCCAGCAGCTTGGGGGCAGGGGAGAACACTGAAGCTTTCTTT	CASSLGAGENTEAFF
TRBJ2-2	-	TRBV6-5	TRBD2	14	TGTGCCAGCAGTACCGGGGGGAGGACCGGGGAGCTGTTTTTT	CASSTGGRTGELFF
TRBJ2-3	-	TRBV27	TRBD1	15	TGTGCCAGCAGCTACCAGGGGGAACGCACAGATACGCAGTATTTT	CASSYQGERTDTQYF
TRBJ2-7	many	TRBV10-3	TRBD1	14	TGTGCCATCAGCCCGGGACAGGAGAGCCACGAGCAGTACTTC	CAISPGQESHEQYF
TRBJ1-1	many	TRBV27	-	13	TGTGCCAGCAGACGACAGTCGAACACTGAAGCTTTCTTT	CASRRQSNTEAFF
TRBJ2-4	once	TRBV20-1	-	11	TGCAGTGCAGGGCCGGGGAACATTCAGTACTTC	CSAGPGNIQYF
TRBJ1-1	-	TRBV10-3	-	16	TGTGCCATCAGCCTCGCAGGGGACGGAGCGAACACTGAAGCTTTCTTT	CAISLAGDGANTEAFF
TRBJ1-2	-	TRBV28	-	14	TGTGCCAGCAGTCCAACCGGGACTCCACATGGCTACACCTTC	CASSPTGTPHGYTF
TRBJ1-1	once	TRBV2	-	10	TGTGCCAGCATCTATAGAGAAGCTTTCTTT	CASIYREAFF
TRBJ2-2	-	TRBV2	-	15	TGTGCCAGCACCCGAGAGGTCGGGAACACCGGGGAGCTGTTTTTT	CASTREVGNTGELFF
TRBJ2-1	-	TRBV27	TRBD2	12	TGTGCCAGCATCGCGGGAGGCCCTGAGCAGTTCTTC	CASIAGGPEQFF
TRBJ2-5	-	TRBV7-9	-	15	TGTGCCAGCAGCGGAGGTGTGGCAGGCCAAGAGACCCAGTACTTC	CASSGGVAGQETQYF
TRBJ2-3	-	TRBV10-1	TRBD2	15	TGCGCCAGCAGTTTGGGACTAGCGGGAGCAGGTACGCAGTATTTT	CASSLGLAGAGTQYF
TRBJ2-2	-	TRBV11-3	-	12	TGTGCCAGCAGCCCGCCTGGCGGGGAGCTGTTTTTT	CASSPPGGELFF
TRBJ1-2	few	TRBV7-2	-	13	TGTGCCAGCAGCTTGGAGACGATAGTAGGCTACACCTTC	CASSLETIVGYTF
TRBJ2-7	-	TRBV28	-	14	TGTGCCAGCAGTTTAGCAGGGTTAACCTACGAGCAGTACTTC	CASSLAGLTYEQYF
TRBJ2-7	-	TRBV7-8	-	15	TGTGCCAGCAGCTCACGTCCAGAGATGGGCTACGAGCAGTACTTC	CASSSRPEMGYEQYF
TRBJ2-1	-	TRBV7-9	-	12	TGTGCCAGCCCCCGCAGGGGCGATGAGCAGTTCTTC	CASPRRGDEQFF
TRBJ1-1	-	TRBV14	-	13	TGTGCCAGCAGCCAAGGACAGCTCACTGAAGCTTTCTTT	CASSQGQLTEAFF
TRBJ2-5	-	TRBV27	-	15	TGTGCCAGCAGTTCTCTCGGGCCGGACCGAGAGACCCAGTACTTC	CASSSLGPDRETQYF
TRBJ2-7	-	TRBV28	TRBD2	14	TGTGCCAACGCTCCCAGACTAGCTAACTGGGAGCAGTACTTC	CANAPRLANWEQYF
TRBJ2-7	-	TRBV15	TRBD2	15	TGTGCCACCAGCAGAGATGGGCGGGAGTCGGACGAGCAGTACTTC	CATSRDGRESDEQYF
TRBJ1-1	-	TRBV6-5	-	14	TGTGCCAGCAGTTTCGACAGGATGAACACTGAAGCTTTCTTT	CASSFDRMNTEAFF
TRBJ2-3	few	TRBV5-4	-	15	TGTGCCAGCAGCTTGGGGCCCCAAAGCACAGATACGCAGTATTTT	CASSLGPQSTDTQYF
TRBJ1-5	-	TRBV2	-	13	TGTGCCAGCAGTGAGGGGAGGTGGCAGCCCCAGCATTTT	CASSEGRWQPQHF
TRBJ2-1	many	TRBV19	TRBD2	13	TGTGCCAGTAGAAGGCTAGCGGGAGACGAGCAGTTCTTC	CASRRLAGDEQFF
TRBJ1-1	-	TRBV2	-	14	TGTGCCAGCAGTCCACAGGGAGGGAGGACTGAAGCTTTCTTT	CASSPQGGRTEAFF
TRBJ1-4	-	TRBV28	-	14	TGTGCCAGCAGCTCAGACGGGGTTGGCGAAAAACTGTTTTTT	CASSSDGVGEKLFF
TRBJ1-4	-	TRBV7-2	TRBD1	14	TGTGCCAGCAGCCCGACAGGGAGTCCTGAAAAACTGTTTTTT	CASSPTGSPEKLFF
TRBJ2-2	-	TRBV18	-	16	TGTGCCAGCTCACCACCGAGTGTAGGGCTCGCCGGTGAGCTGTTTTTT	CASSPPSVGLAGELFF
TRBJ1-1	-	TRBV21-1	-	14	TGTGCCAGCAGCCAGACGGATATGAACACTGAAGCTTTCTTT	CASSQTDMNTEAFF